This is a list of T cell receptor beta chains from one sample in a study of blood T cell repertoires in COVID-19. Profiling relied on immunoSEQ multiplex PCR, and the TCRdb table lists in-frame clones only, not all of them. The data hold about 220,000 clones, with about 90% observed a single time. The sample comprised peripheral blood. The origin of the receptors is a man aged 35 to 55 with active or convalescent COVID-19. Both conserved end residues are trimmed from each CDR3. Fields, in order: D gene, V gene, CDR3 protein. The D gene is left open where the match is weak.

D: NA
V: TRBV28
CDR3: ASSLFTSPLTGELF

D: NA
V: TRBV27
CDR3: ASSPESYNEQF

D: NA
V: TRBV9
CDR3: ASSVGEAGSSTDTQY

D: NA
V: TRBV5-5
CDR3: ASSPREYTGELF

D: NA
V: TRBV18
CDR3: ASSPFEERSTYEQY

D: NA
V: TRBV6-6
CDR3: ASTPVDTGNTEAF

D: TRBD1
V: TRBV27
CDR3: ASSPDRINTEAF

D: TRBD2
V: TRBV5-1
CDR3: ASSWGGNGYEQY

D: TRBD1
V: TRBV14
CDR3: ASSPGTGGGQPQH

D: NA
V: TRBV11-3
CDR3: ASSIMGAEWADTQY

D: TRBD1
V: TRBV5-1
CDR3: ASSPGDRGREQF

D: NA
V: TRBV5-1
CDR3: ASSFALDLTEAF

D: NA
V: TRBV27
CDR3: ASSLGRVNTEAF

D: TRBD1
V: TRBV28
CDR3: ASSSPLTTGVVGSETQY

D: NA
V: TRBV4-1
CDR3: ASSQDRGTEAF

D: NA
V: TRBV19
CDR3: ASGTAVKGTEAF

D: NA
V: TRBV12-3/TRBV12-4
CDR3: ASSLPPLYEQY

D: NA
V: TRBV19
CDR3: ASSIGPIGGYT

D: NA
V: TRBV6-5
CDR3: ASGPIPQVSTEAF

D: TRBD1
V: TRBV27
CDR3: ASRFKWDREETQY

D: TRBD2
V: TRBV5-1
CDR3: ASSLGRLAELTGELF

D: NA
V: TRBV28
CDR3: ASSLYLSRRLDYGYT

D: NA
V: TRBV5-1
CDR3: ASSLEQNYGYT

D: NA
V: TRBV30
CDR3: AWSLETVRAF

D: NA
V: TRBV19
CDR3: ASSRGYSNQPQH

D: NA
V: TRBV27
CDR3: ASSLGHNYEQY

D: NA
V: TRBV28
CDR3: ASSPQGPQLTQY